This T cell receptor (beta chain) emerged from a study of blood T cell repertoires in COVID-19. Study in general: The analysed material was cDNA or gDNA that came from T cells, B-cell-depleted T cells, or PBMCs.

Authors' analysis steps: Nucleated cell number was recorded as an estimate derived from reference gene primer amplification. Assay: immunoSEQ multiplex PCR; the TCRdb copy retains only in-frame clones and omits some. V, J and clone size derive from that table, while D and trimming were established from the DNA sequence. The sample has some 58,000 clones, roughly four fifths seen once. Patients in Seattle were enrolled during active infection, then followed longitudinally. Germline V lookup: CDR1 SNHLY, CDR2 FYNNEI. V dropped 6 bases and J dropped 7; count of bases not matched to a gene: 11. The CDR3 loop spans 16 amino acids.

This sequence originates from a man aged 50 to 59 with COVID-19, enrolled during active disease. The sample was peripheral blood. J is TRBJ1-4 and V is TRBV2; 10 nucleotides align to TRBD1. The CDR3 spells CASRDGTGEAGEKLFF. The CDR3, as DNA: TGTGCCAGCAGAGACGGGACAGGGGAGGCGGGTGAAAAACTGTTTTTT.